Given below is one T cell receptor beta chain in context. Its antigen is unknown. No clone much larger than this one lies a single base away; base qualities are absent. Library prep was done by PCR. The instrument given in TCRdb is NextSeq 500. TCRdb reprocessing: public reads trimmed at Q25 with fastp, clones called with MiXCR, in-frame beta chains kept. Identical CDR3 proteins give one entry, which carries the most common genes and DNA. Here the sample has fewer than 11,000 distinct CDR3 sequences; approximately 30% occur a single time. The leading ten clones occupy 8.2% of the sample. A distance of 8 bases separates the germline ends of V and J, which lose 4 bases and 10 bases respectively. CDR1 and CDR2 were assigned from the germline V gene as MNHEY and SVGEGT. Including the terminal cysteine and phenylalanine, the CDR3 comprises 11 residues. The CDR3 DNA has 33 bases and is translated from base 1.

This entry belongs to a study of immune characterization of retroperitoneal liposarcoma (dated by TCRdb to the late 2010s). This receptor was taken from a male donor with retroperitoneal liposarcoma. Sequencing input: tumor tissue. Recombination joined TRBV6-2 or TRBV6-3 with TRBJ2-1; no D segment can be confidently identified. The CDR3 has the sequence CASSFPGEQFF. The bases read TGTGCCAGCAGTTTCCCGGGCGAGCAGTTCTTC.